This TCR beta chain was identified in a study of blood T cell repertoires in COVID-19. Overall study context: In each case, the material was cDNA or gDNA derived from T cells, B-cell-depleted T cells, or PBMCs.

This clone was recorded once. The method was immunoSEQ multiplex PCR; TCRdb's version includes in-frame clones alone and lacks a portion of them. The table shows approximately 140,000 clones, with around nine tenths occurring only once. Germline V gene lookup returns CDR1 SGDLS and CDR2 YYNGEE. V was clipped by 2 bases and J by 3 bases; unmatched bases: 6. The CDR3 loop spans 15 amino acids. Material for sequencing was PBMCs or T cells enriched from blood (not recorded which). The V call is TRBV9, the J call TRBJ2-5; 8 positions match TRBD2. This TCR derives from a woman aged 30 to 39 with acute COVID-19. CDR3 region: CASSVDTSGEETQYF. In nucleotides, the CDR3 is TGTGCCAGCAGCGTTGATACTAGCGGTGAAGAGACCCAGTACTTC.